The 21 T cell receptor beta chains below come from one sample, sequenced in a study of neurological immune-mediated disorders. MiXCR, applied by TCRdb to the 5' RACE reads, yields one record per CDR3 protein. This table has about 33,000 distinct CDR3 sequences, approximately 1.5% appearing once. The sequencing sample was made of PBMCs. The receptors stem from a woman aged 25 to 39 with multiple sclerosis.

This clonotype was seen at least ten times. This rearrangement joins TRBV5-4 to TRBJ1-1, with 7 bases identical to TRBD1. J gave up 2 bases and V 3 bases, and 4 bases lay outside the gene matches. Germline V lookup: CDR1 SGHNT, CDR2 YYREEE (reference sequence). The CDR3 totals 14 residues. CDR3 loop: CASSSGQINTEAFF. The CDR3 DNA follows: TGTGCCAGCAGCTCGGGACAGATAAACACTGAAGCTTTCTTT.

This clonotype has at least ten counts. The chain combines TRBV9 with TRBJ2-1; tentatively, D is TRBD1 or TRBD2 (9 bases each). Deletions cut 4 bases from V and 13 bases from J, with 30 bases between. Germline assignment: CDR1 SGDLS and CDR2 YYNGEE. This CDR3 has 17 residues. This chain's CDR3 is CASSPDHRGLAGGDQFF. DNA of the CDR3: TGTGCCAGCAGCCCAGACCACAGGGGGCTCGCGGGGGGGGATCAGTTCTTC.

Ten or more counts support this clonotype. This chain uses TRBV9 with TRBJ1-3; no definite D call. The CDR3 is 14 amino acids. The ends were cut back, 4 bases at V and 4 bases at J, with 12 bases in the middle. CDR1 and CDR2 (germline): SGDLS, YYNGEE. The CDR3 coding sequence is TGTGCCAGCAGCCCCGCTGGGATCGGAAACACCATATATTTT. Encoded protein: CASSPAGIGNTIYF.

This clonotype was seen many times. CDR3 coding DNA: TGCGCCAGCAGCCTCACGGGCACGGACGTGCGCTACACCTTC. It translates to CASSLTGTDVRYTF. The chain has TRBV4-3 and TRBJ1-2; D remains ambiguous. Germline V gene data show CDR1 as LGHNA and CDR2 as YSLEER. The V and J ends lost 4 bases and 9 bases respectively, with 18 bases between them. The CDR3 runs 14 residues.

This clonotype was picked up many times. The rearrangement uses TRBV10-3 and TRBJ1-2, with D possibly matching TRBD1 (5 bases). Trimming left V 7 bases short and J 2 bases short, with 11 bases between. Germline V gene sequence: CDR1 ENHRY, CDR2 SYGVKD. This CDR3 is 13 amino acids long. The CDR3 DNA reads TGTGCCATCAATTGGGGGAACAACTATGGCTACACCTTC. Its translation: CAINWGNNYGYTF.

Ten or more counts support this clonotype. This chain uses TRBV7-2 with TRBJ2-3; 8 nucleotides agree with TRBD1. Losses at the gene ends were 5 bases for V and 10 bases for J; bases not matched to a gene: 17. The length of the CDR3 is 16 residues. Germline-derived CDR1 and CDR2 are SGHTA and FQGNSA. Written as DNA, the CDR3 is TGTGCCAGCAGCCCCCGGGTCCGACAGGGGCCCGACTCGCAGTATTTT. Translated: CASSPRVRQGPDSQYF.

This clonotype came up many times. The V gene is TRBV7-2, the J gene TRBJ2-7, with 7 positions matching TRBD1. Looked up from germline, CDR1 is SGHTA and CDR2 is FQGNSA. This CDR3 contains 14 residues. V trimming: 1 base; J trimming: 1 base; junction bases outside the gene matches: 1. The CDR3 DNA is TGTGCCAGCAGCTTAGGCAGGGGGTCCTACGAGCAGTACTTC. It codes for CASSLGRGSYEQYF.

This clonotype was seen at least ten times. In nucleotides, the CDR3 is TGCAGCGTTCGACTCGTGCAGAAAACCTACGAGCAGTACTTC. Its protein is CSVRLVQKTYEQYF. The rearrangement uses TRBV29-1 and TRBJ2-7; D not resolved. Germline lookup yields CDR1 SQVTM and CDR2 ANQGSEA. Trimming stripped 5 bases from V and 2 bases from J, with 16 bases between. CDR3 length equals 14 residues.

In its sample, this clonotype was seen many times. The V call is TRBV7-7, the J call TRBJ2-5; D gene ambiguous. V lost 6 bases and J lost 4, with 12 bases in between. This CDR3 comprises 13 residues. From germline, CDR1 is SSHAT and CDR2 FNYEAQ (reference sequence). CDR3 nucleotide sequence: TGTGCCAGCAGACGAGGACGGTCAGAGACCCAGTACTTC. Encoded protein: CASRRGRSETQYF.

This clonotype occurred many times. V gene TRBV7-2 combines with J gene TRBJ1-5; 8 bases are shared with TRBD1. V lost 5 bases, J lost 6 bases, and 6 bases stayed unmatched. This CDR3 spans 14 amino acids. The germline V gene has CDR1 SGHTA and CDR2 FQGNSA. The chain's CDR3 is CASSAQGGGQPQHF. As DNA, the CDR3 is TGTGCCAGCAGCGCACAGGGGGGGGGTCAGCCCCAGCATTTT. Full variable domain (rest looked up from reference TRBV7-2 and TRBJ1-5): GAGVSQSPSNKVTEKGKDVELRCDPISGHTALYWYRQSLGQGLEFLIYFQGNSAPDKSGLPSDRFSAERTGGSVSTLTIQRTQQEDSAVYLCASSAQGGGQPQHFGDGTRLSIL.

This clonotype occurred many times. The V and J genes are TRBV3-1 and TRBJ1-3; tentative D call: TRBD1 (6 bases). V lost 0 bases and J 4 bases, leaving 13 bases between the germline ends. Germline loops: CDR1 LGHDT, CDR2 YNNKEL (reference sequence). The CDR3 totals 16 residues. CDR3 loop: CASSQDQGIWGNTIYF. The CDR3 region has the DNA TGTGCCAGCAGCCAAGATCAGGGGATATGGGGAAACACCATATATTTT.

This clonotype was observed many times. The chain combines TRBV24-1 with TRBJ2-5; 8 bases align to TRBD1. CDR1 and CDR2 (germline): KGHDR, SFDVKD. The trim removed 3 bases at V and 5 bases at J, leaving 4 bases unmatched. This CDR3 is built from 14 residues. The CDR3 reads CATSDPGGAETQYF. The DNA for the CDR3 is TGTGCCACCAGTGATCCAGGGGGCGCGGAGACCCAGTACTTC.

This clonotype was seen ten or more times. The gene calls are TRBV5-1 and TRBJ1-1; TRBD1 agrees at 7 bases. CDR3 length: 16 residues. The V gene's germline CDR1 is SGHRS and CDR2 YFSETQ. The ends lost 0 bases at V and 4 bases at J; junction bases unmatched: 9. The CDR3 DNA reads TGCGCCAGCAGCTTGGCCGCGACAGGGTTCCTCACTGAAGCTTTCTTT. Amino acid sequence: CASSLAATGFLTEAFF.

This clonotype was picked up many times. V usage is TRBV12-3 or TRBV12-4 and J usage is TRBJ2-5, with 9 bases identical to TRBD1. The V and J ends lost 6 bases and 5 bases, in that order; junction bases with no gene match: 4. CDR3 length: 13 residues. CDR3 region: CASRRTGVETQYF. The CDR3 region has the DNA TGTGCCAGCAGACGGACAGGGGTCGAGACCCAGTACTTC.

This clonotype was picked up a small number of times. J is TRBJ2-2 and V is TRBV7-8, with TRBD1 as a possible D gene (6 bases). CDR1 is SGHVS, CDR2 FQNEAQ, per germline. V lost 1 base, J lost 3 bases, and 12 bases lay in between. The CDR3 sequence is 16 residues long. The CDR3 DNA reads as TGTGCCAGCAGCTTAGGAAGGACAGTTGACACCGGGGAGCTGTTTTTT. It is translated as CASSLGRTVDTGELFF.

This clonotype showed up many times. CDR3 coding DNA: TGTGCCAGCAGCCCACTCTACGGCGGTGATTTACTTACGGGAGATTGGGAGCAGTACTTC. It is translated as CASSPLYGGDLLTGDWEQYF. The chain uses TRBV3-1 and TRBJ2-7; D perhaps matches TRBD2 (6 bases). V lost 4 bases, J lost 7 bases, and 35 bases lay in between. In germline, CDR1 is LGHDT, CDR2 YNNKEL (reference sequence). The CDR3 has 20 residues.

This clonotype was counted at least ten times. CDR3 coding DNA: TGCAGCGTTGAGGTGGCTGAAAAACTGTTTTTT. Its translation is CSVEVAEKLFF. The V gene is TRBV29-1, the J gene TRBJ1-4; D uncertain. CDR1 and CDR2 (germline): SQVTM, ANQGSEA. V was pared by 3 bases and J by 7 bases, with 6 bases between. The CDR3 sequence is 11 residues long. The full variable domain, its missing parts supplied by reference TRBV29-1 and TRBJ1-4, is SAVISQKPSRDICQRGTSLTIQCQVDSQVTMMFWYRQQPGQSLTLIATANQGSEATYESGFVIDKFPISRPNLTFSTLTVSNMSPEDSSIYLCSVEVAEKLFFGSGTQLSVL.

This clonotype was counted ten times or more. The gene calls are TRBV5-1 and TRBJ2-3; TRBD2 is a possible D gene (6 bases). Germline CDR1 reads SGHRS; CDR2 reads YFSETQ. The CDR3 is 15 amino acids. Trimming cost V 4 bases and J 4 bases, with 16 bases left between them. The chain's CDR3 is CASSEGGTSADTQYF. The CDR3 bases are TGCGCCAGCAGCGAGGGCGGGACTTCAGCAGATACGCAGTATTTT. Combining the CDR3 with reference TRBV5-1 and TRBJ2-3 gives the whole variable domain KAGVTQTPRYLIKTRGQQVTLSCSPISGHRSVSWYQQTPGQGLQFLFEYFSETQRNKGNFPGRFSGRQFSNSRSEMNVSTLELGDSALYLCASSEGGTSADTQYFGPGTRLTVL.

This clonotype was seen many times. The chain carries TRBV27 and TRBJ1-2; TRBD1 matches at 7 bases. From germline, CDR1 is MNHEY and CDR2 SMNVEV (reference sequence). The length of the CDR3 is 16 residues. Germline trimming cut 5 bases from V and 4 bases from J; bases unmatched to any gene: 13. The CDR3 is CASSTQTGTAVYGYTF. The CDR3 DNA sequence: TGTGCCAGCAGTACCCAAACCGGGACAGCCGTCTATGGCTACACCTTC.

This clonotype was detected ten times or more. V and J are TRBV10-3 and TRBJ1-1, with TRBD1 identical over 9 bases. Germline V gene data show CDR1 as ENHRY and CDR2 as SYGVKD. This CDR3 is built from 16 residues. With 6 bases clipped from V and 4 bases from J, the junction kept 12 bases outside the gene matches. The CDR3 sequence is CAIRPGQGGGGTEAFF. The CDR3 coding sequence is TGTGCCATCAGGCCGGGACAGGGAGGAGGAGGCACTGAAGCTTTCTTT.

This clonotype was counted many times. The rearrangement joins TRBV10-2 to TRBJ1-6; TRBD1 is a possible D gene (5 bases). This CDR3 has 13 residues. Per germline, CDR1 WSHSY and CDR2 SAAADI. Trimming left V 10 bases short and J 5 bases short, with 12 bases between. The CDR3 loop is CATSTADNSPLHF. The CDR3 nucleotides are TGCGCCACTTCGACAGCTGATAATTCACCCCTCCACTTT.